This paragraph covers one TCR beta chain sequence. What it binds is unknown. Germline trimming cut 6 bases from V and 7 bases from J; bases unmatched to any gene: 8. The CDR3 loop spans 14 amino acids. Germline V gene data show CDR1 as SQVTM and CDR2 as ANQGSEA. PCR used 60 Vbeta primers and 13 Jbeta primers. Profiling relied on immunoSEQ multiplex PCR, and the TCRdb table lists in-frame clones only, not all of them. This sample has fewer than 110,000 clones; about 81% occur once, and the top ten carry 2% to 3%. This sample stems from a study of cytomegalovirus exposure and HLA in healthy donors. Study conclusions and caveats: Apart from CMV serostatus, no immune exposure information was available. Highly shared sequence variants in one cluster were likely a sequencing artifact.

Among the donors, all were healthy bone marrow donors. The receptor was isolated from a man aged 25 to 45 in good health and CMV-seropositive. The specimen sequenced was PBMCs. This rearrangement joins TRBV29-1 to TRBJ2-1; TRBD2 agrees at 11 bases. CDR3 coding DNA: TGCAGCGTAATCCCGGGACTAGCGGAGAATGAGCAGTTCTTC. This gives the protein CSVIPGLAENEQFF.